The 11 T cell receptor beta chains given below trace back to one sample, sequenced in a study of blood T cell repertoires in COVID-19. Sequencing was performed with immunoSEQ multiplex PCR; in TCRdb, only in-frame clones are kept and a portion is missing. This table has 100,000 or so clones, around 93% appearing once. Sequencing was performed on peripheral blood. The receptors originated from a human donor with active COVID-19. The donor label of this sample is uncertain.

J is TRBJ1-2 and V is TRBV5-6, with a weak D call TRBD1 (6 bases). The CDR3 runs 18 residues. Germline lookup yields CDR1 SGHDT and CDR2 YYEEEE. The V and J ends lost 4 bases and 1 base respectively, with 23 bases between them. The CDR3 loop is CASSTAGVARTVNYGYTF. The CDR3 region has the DNA TGTGCCAGCAGCACCGCAGGGGTCGCTAGGACAGTTAACTATGGCTACACCTTC.

V gene TRBV14 combines with J gene TRBJ1-1, with 8 bases matching TRBD1. The germline CDR1 and CDR2 sequences are SGHDN and FVKESK. The V gene end was trimmed by 2 bases and the J gene end by 4 bases; junction bases not matched to a gene: 6. This CDR3 region has 15 residues. The CDR3 sequence is CASSQQGAVGTEAFF. As DNA, the CDR3 is TGTGCCAGCAGCCAACAGGGGGCTGTGGGCACTGAAGCTTTCTTT.

The chain joins TRBV5-6 to TRBJ2-5; 8 positions agree with TRBD2. Trimming cost V 4 bases and J 1 base; bases outside gene matches: 3. Germline CDR1 is SGHDT and CDR2 is YYEEEE. CDR3 length: 14 residues. The CDR3, as DNA: TGTGCCAGCAGCGCAGGGACTAGCCAAGAGACCCAGTACTTC. Protein sequence: CASSAGTSQETQYF.

The CDR3 is CASSLEFSGANVLTF. DNA for the CDR3: TGTGCCAGCTCACTGGAGTTCTCTGGGGCCAACGTCCTGACTTTC. The rearrangement links TRBV18 to TRBJ2-6; D gene unclear. The CDR3 loop spans 15 amino acids. With 4 bases removed from V and 0 bases from J, the gap between germline ends came to 7 bases. CDR1 is KGHSH, CDR2 LQKENI, per germline.

CDR3 sequence reads: CASSLGQGNNSPLHF. The CDR3 DNA sequence: TGTGCCAGCAGCTTGGGACAGGGAAATAATTCACCCCTCCACTTT. This chain connects TRBV5-4 to TRBJ1-6; 7 bases align to TRBD1. Germline CDR1 is SGHNT and CDR2 is YYREEE (reference sequence). This CDR3 spans 15 amino acids. With 0 bases clipped from V and 5 bases from J, the junction kept 2 bases outside the gene matches.

CDR3 residues: CASTGTGYHEQYF. In DNA form, the CDR3 reads TGTGCCAGCACCGGGACAGGGTACCACGAGCAGTACTTC. This rearrangement joins TRBV6-5 to TRBJ2-7; 9 nucleotides align to TRBD1. Trimming removed 7 bases from V and 5 bases from J; junction bases left unmatched: 6. Germline V CDR1 and CDR2: MNHEY, SVGAGI. The CDR3 runs to 13 residues.

The chain has TRBV28 and TRBJ2-1; 11 positions match TRBD2. CDR1 and CDR2 (germline): MDHEN, SYDVKM. V was clipped by 5 bases and J by 4 bases; unmatched bases: 4. This CDR3 has 15 amino acids. CDR3 nucleotides: TGTGCCAGCAGTGAAGCTAGCGGGGGGTACAATGAGCAGTTCTTC. Protein: CASSEASGGYNEQFF.

The chain links TRBV3-1 (or the pseudogene TRBV3-2) to TRBJ2-1; TRBD2 agrees at 11 bases. The CDR3 sequence is 15 residues long. Trimming at V came to 3 bases and at J to 3 bases, leaving 1 base not matched to a gene. Germline V gene sequence: CDR1 LGHDT, CDR2 YNNKEL (reference sequence). CDR3 in amino acids: CASSHGTSGYNEQFF. The CDR3 nucleotides read TGTGCCAGCAGCCATGGGACTAGCGGCTACAATGAGCAGTTCTTC.

This chain connects TRBV5-1 to TRBJ2-5; possible D gene TRBD1, 6 bases. CDR1 is SGHRS, CDR2 YFSETQ, per germline. Trimming pared 4 bases from V and 2 bases from J, leaving 24 bases between. This CDR3 comprises 18 residues. CDR3 sequence: CASSRTTTGTQFQETQYF. The CDR3 DNA follows: TGCGCCAGCAGCAGGACAACAACCGGGACACAATTTCAAGAGACCCAGTACTTC.

This sequence joins TRBV5-6 and TRBJ1-4, with 11 nucleotides matching TRBD1. The trim removed 3 bases at V and 0 bases at J, leaving 10 bases unmatched. The CDR3 runs 19 residues. From germline, CDR1 is SGHDT and CDR2 YYEEEE. CDR3 residues: CASSSTAGQGATTNEKLFF. CDR3 in DNA: TGTGCCAGCAGCTCAACCGCCGGACAGGGGGCAACAACTAATGAAAAACTGTTTTTT.

This sequence joins TRBV11-2 and TRBJ2-7, with 8 positions matching TRBD2. Germline V gene data show CDR1 as SGHAT and CDR2 as FQNNGV. J was trimmed by 3 bases and V by 3 bases; bases with no gene match: 7. CDR3 length: 15 residues. CDR3 sequence (DNA): TGTGCCAGCAGCTTTTTTCGGGGGGGCGGCTACGAGCAGTACTTC. It encodes CASSFFRGGGYEQYF. Full variable domain (remainder filled in from reference TRBV11-2 and TRBJ2-7): EAGVAQSPRYKIIEKRQSVAFWCNPISGHATLYWYQQILGQGPKLLIQFQNNGVVDDSQLPKDRFSAERLKGVDSTLKIQPAKLEDSAVYLCASSFFRGGGYEQYFGPGTRLTVT.